This T cell receptor (beta chain) was identified in a study of T cells expressing NK-cell markers. For the study at large: According to the study, TCR beta repertoires originated from sorted CD3+CD56+NKG2C+, CD3+CD56+NKG2C- and CD3+CD56-NKG2C+ T cells. Serological testing identified most of the eight sequenced donors as HCMV-seropositive and one as seronegative.

The germline CDR1 and CDR2 sequences are MNHEY and SMNVEV (reference sequence). The CDR3 runs to 12 residues. The study's findings and limits: Several donors' CD3+CD56-NKG2C+ cells were dominated by the same clonotypes.

With UMIs, 5'RACE template switching was used to make TCR beta cDNA. TCRdb re-called the 5' RACE reads, yielding one record per CDR3 amino acid sequence without DNA. This sample's clone table lists about 120,000 distinct CDR3 sequences. Remarks on this clonotype: The antigen is undetermined.

The sample taken for sequencing was blood T cells: a sorted CD56 or NKG2C T cell subset, CD4+ or CD8+ T cells, or bulk PBMC T cells (not recorded which). The origin of this receptor is a woman between 18 and 75 years old in good health. This rearrangement joins TRBV27 to TRBJ2-1; with no DNA, the TCRdb D assignment of TRBD2 cannot be verified. The CDR3 here is CASSFAGYEQFF.